Following are 26 T cell receptor beta chains from one sample sequenced in a study of cytomegalovirus exposure and HLA in healthy donors. The PCR was carried out with 60 Vbeta primers and 13 Jbeta primers. Assay used: immunoSEQ multiplex PCR; TCRdb lists only in-frame clones, some missing. Of about 120,000 clones listed, around a tenth are singletons. Sequencing input: PBMCs. These receptor sequences come from a man aged 25-45 years in good health and CMV-seronegative.

This clone was picked up a small number of times. V is TRBV6-1 and J is TRBJ2-2; 8 positions agree with TRBD1. Trimming removed 7 bases from V and 5 bases from J; junction bases left unmatched: 6. This CDR3 comprises 14 residues. The germline V gene has CDR1 MNHNS and CDR2 SASEGT. The CDR3 sequence is CASTRTGKTGELFF. The CDR3 nucleotides are TGTGCCAGCACCCGGACAGGGAAGACCGGGGAGCTGTTTTTT.

This clone was seen a handful of times. This rearrangement joins TRBV2 to TRBJ2-7; TRBD1 might be the D (5 bases). Trimming removed 7 bases from V and 3 bases from J, with 19 bases in between. The CDR3 covers 15 residues. CDR1 and CDR2 (germline): SNHLY, FYNNEI. The CDR3 coding sequence is TGTGCCAGCACCACTCGTAGAACAGGCAACTACGAGCAGTACTTC. This codes for CASTTRRTGNYEQYF.

J is TRBJ1-2 and V is TRBV4-1; 8 bases map to TRBD1. The CDR3 sequence is 16 residues long. Per the germline V gene, CDR1 is MGHRA and CDR2 is YSYEKL. The V and J ends lost 1 base and 1 base, in that order; junction bases with no gene match: 5. DNA of the CDR3: TGCGCCAGCAGCCAAGGCAGGGGGCCTCTTAACTATGGCTACACCTTC. Translating gives CASSQGRGPLNYGYTF.

The chain is built from TRBV2 and TRBJ1-2, with D tentatively TRBD1 (5 bases). Between the trimmed V and J ends, which lost 1 base and 7 bases, there was a span of 7 bases. Germline V gives CDR1 SNHLY, CDR2 FYNNEI. The CDR3 is 12 residues long. The CDR3 loop is CASSEVTGGYTF. In nucleotides, the CDR3 is TGTGCCAGCAGTGAAGTCACAGGTGGCTACACCTTC.

In its sample, this clone was seen a few times. CDR3 nucleotide sequence: TGTGCCAGCACTTCTGTTACGGACAGGGGTGGCTACACCTTC. It translates to CASTSVTDRGGYTF. The genes are TRBV6-5 and TRBJ1-2; 9 nucleotides align to TRBD1. Germline assignment: CDR1 MNHEY and CDR2 SVGAGI. The V segment lost 7 bases and the J segment 7 bases; nucleotides outside the gene matches: 10. The CDR3 loop spans 14 amino acids.

In its sample, this clone was seen a few times. This rearrangement joins TRBV6-1 to TRBJ2-7; unclear D gene. Trimming took 5 bases from V and 2 from J, leaving 10 bases between them. CDR1 and CDR2 (germline): MNHNS, SASEGT. The CDR3 extends over 13 amino acids. CDR3 in amino acids: CASSRTVAYEQYF. The DNA of the CDR3 is TGTGCCAGCAGTCGTACAGTGGCCTACGAGCAGTACTTC.

The J gene is TRBJ1-1, the V gene TRBV10-3; D is perhaps TRBD1 (6 bases). The V and J ends lost 0 bases and 1 base respectively, with 9 bases between them. CDR3 length equals 15 residues. Germline CDR1 is ENHRY and CDR2 is SYGVKD. CDR3 protein: CAISESGTPNTEAFF. CDR3 coding DNA: TGTGCCATCAGTGAGTCTGGGACACCGAACACTGAAGCTTTCTTT.

V usage is TRBV7-3 and J usage is TRBJ2-5, with 7 bases matching TRBD1. The trim removed 3 bases at V and 7 bases at J, leaving 5 bases unmatched. Germline V gene data show CDR1 as SGHTA and CDR2 as FQGTGA. This CDR3 has 13 residues. This chain's CDR3 is CASSFGQAGTQYF. CDR3 in DNA: TGTGCCAGCAGCTTCGGACAGGCAGGGACCCAGTACTTC. Drawing the rest from reference TRBV7-3 and TRBJ2-5, the complete variable domain is GAGVSQTPSNKVTEKGKYVELRCDPISGHTALYWYRQSLGQGPEFLIYFQGTGAADDSGLPNDRFFAVRPEGSVSTLKIQRTERGDSAVYLCASSFGQAGTQYFGPGTRLLVL.

This clone occurred a few times. The rearrangement uses TRBV5-8 and TRBJ1-5; TRBD1 is a possible D gene (5 bases). From germline, CDR1 is SGHTS and CDR2 YDEGEE. The CDR3 sequence is 13 residues long. V lost 2 bases and J 10 bases, leaving 13 bases between the germline ends. CDR3 region: CASSLSGVGPQHF. DNA for the CDR3: TGTGCCAGCAGCTTATCGGGGGTCGGACCCCAGCATTTT.

This clone was seen a handful of times. The chain combines TRBV5-4 with TRBJ2-3; D gene ambiguous. Germline loops: CDR1 SGHNT, CDR2 YYREEE (reference sequence). The CDR3 runs 14 residues. V lost 4 bases to trimming and J lost 6 bases, with 15 bases between them. Here the CDR3 DNA reads TGTGCCAGCAGCGCCGGGTCCTTCCTGGATACGCAGTATTTT. This encodes CASSAGSFLDTQYF.

This chain connects TRBV5-1 to TRBJ2-3; the match to TRBD2 covers 11 bases. The CDR3 runs 19 residues. The V gene's germline CDR1 is SGHRS and CDR2 YFSETQ. Trimming at V came to 4 bases and at J to 0 bases, leaving 13 bases not matched to a gene. The CDR3 here is CASSRRGTSGTDSTDTQYF. The CDR3 DNA is TGCGCCAGCAGCCGGAGAGGGACTAGCGGAACCGATAGCACAGATACGCAGTATTTT. The variable domain in full, with the rest retrieved from reference TRBV5-1 and TRBJ2-3, is KAGVTQTPRYLIKTRGQQVTLSCSPISGHRSVSWYQQTPGQGLQFLFEYFSETQRNKGNFPGRFSGRQFSNSRSEMNVSTLELGDSALYLCASSRRGTSGTDSTDTQYFGPGTRLTVL.

This clone was detected only a few times. This chain joins TRBV5-1 and TRBJ2-5; D not certain. CDR1 is SGHRS and CDR2 is YFSETQ in the germline V gene. V was trimmed by 6 bases and J by 2 bases, leaving 20 bases between them. This CDR3 region has 16 residues. In DNA form, the CDR3 reads TGCGCCAGCACCCTGCTGGGCAGGCCTTTACAAGAGACCCAGTACTTC. It is translated as CASTLLGRPLQETQYF.

The chain uses TRBV13 and TRBJ2-7; 8 positions agree with TRBD2. The CDR3 is 14 residues long. Germline CDR1 and CDR2: PRHDT and FYEKMQ (reference sequence). V lost 6 bases, J lost 4 bases, and 8 bases stayed unmatched. The CDR3 DNA reads as TGTGCCAGCAGACGGGGGGGCAAATCTTACGAGCAGTACTTC. Translation: CASRRGGKSYEQYF.

This clone came up a few times. CDR3 region: CASSSYRAEAFF. CDR3 bases: TGTGCCAGCAGCTCGTACAGGGCTGAAGCTTTCTTT. V is TRBV11-1 and J is TRBJ1-1; tentatively, D is TRBD1 (6 bases). Trimming took off 4 bases at V and 6 bases at J, with 9 bases between the two ends. This CDR3 has 12 amino acids. The germline V gene has CDR1 SGHAT and CDR2 FQDESV (reference sequence).

The V gene is TRBV4-3, the J gene TRBJ2-3; D may be TRBD1 (6 bases). CDR1 and CDR2 from the germline V gene are LGHNA and YSLEER. This CDR3 spans 16 amino acids. V was shortened by 3 bases and J by 0 bases, with 13 bases between the two germline ends. Written as DNA, the CDR3 is TGCGCCAGCAGCCAGAGGACAGATCCTAGCACAGATACGCAGTATTTT. Translating gives CASSQRTDPSTDTQYF.

The sample holds a few counts of this clone. The V and J genes are TRBV4-1 and TRBJ2-6; TRBD2 aligns across 8 bases. There are 20 residues in the CDR3. Germline values: CDR1 MGHRA, CDR2 YSYEKL. With V trimmed by 1 base and J by 1 base, 12 bases remained unmatched. The CDR3: CASSQVQVLAGRSGANVLTF. CDR3 DNA sequence: TGCGCCAGCAGCCAAGTTCAAGTTCTAGCGGGCCGGTCTGGGGCCAACGTCCTGACTTTC.

In its sample, this clone was seen a few times. The chain links TRBV5-1 to TRBJ1-4; 11 bases match TRBD1. Trimming cost V 6 bases and J 3 bases; bases outside gene matches: 4. The CDR3 contains 15 residues. The germline CDR1 and CDR2 sequences are SGHRS and YFSETQ. The CDR3 DNA is TGCGCCAGCAAGGGACAGGGGGTTTCTAATGAAAAACTGTTTTTT. It translates to CASKGQGVSNEKLFF. The complete variable domain, with remaining parts taken from reference TRBV5-1 and TRBJ1-4, reads KAGVTQTPRYLIKTRGQQVTLSCSPISGHRSVSWYQQTPGQGLQFLFEYFSETQRNKGNFPGRFSGRQFSNSRSEMNVSTLELGDSALYLCASKGQGVSNEKLFFGSGTQLSVL.

V is TRBV30 and J is TRBJ1-4; D is ambiguous. Looked up from germline, CDR1 is GTSNPN and CDR2 is SVGIG (reference sequence). V shed 6 bases and J shed 0 bases, with 8 bases lying between them. The CDR3 runs to 13 residues. The CDR3 DNA follows: TGTGCCTGCCCGGGTGCAACTAATGAAAAACTGTTTTTT. Translation gives CACPGATNEKLFF.

This clone has only a few counts. The chain recombines TRBV7-2 with TRBJ2-2; the match to TRBD1 covers 10 bases. Trimming at V came to 5 bases and at J to 8 bases, leaving 5 bases not matched to a gene. The CDR3 length is 14 residues. From germline, CDR1 is SGHTA and CDR2 FQGNSA. DNA for the CDR3: TGTGCCAGCAGCCCAGGGACAGGGGTGGGGGAGCTGTTTTTT. Protein: CASSPGTGVGELFF. The entire variable domain, with the rest obtained from reference TRBV7-2 and TRBJ2-2, is as follows: GAGVSQSPSNKVTEKGKDVELRCDPISGHTALYWYRQSLGQGLEFLIYFQGNSAPDKSGLPSDRFSAERTGGSVSTLTIQRTQQEDSAVYLCASSPGTGVGELFFGEGSRLTVL.

This clone has more than one count but fewer than ten. The chain joins TRBV7-8 to TRBJ1-5; weak D call: TRBD1 (6 bases). Deletions cut 5 bases from V and 0 bases from J, with 11 bases between. Germline V gives CDR1 SGHVS, CDR2 FQNEAQ. The CDR3 runs 15 residues. The CDR3 coding sequence is TGTGCCAGCAGCAAGCAGGGGTCTAGCAATCAGCCCCAGCATTTT. Residues: CASSKQGSSNQPQHF.

The chain couples TRBV5-1 to TRBJ2-5; maybe TRBD1 (6 bases). Germline V gives CDR1 SGHRS, CDR2 YFSETQ. There are 14 residues in the CDR3. The V end was cut by 4 bases, the J end by 4 bases, with 14 bases between. Here the CDR3 DNA reads TGCGCCAGCAGCCCTCAGGGGTCCGGAGAGACCCAGTACTTC. Translating gives CASSPQGSGETQYF.

The CDR3 protein is CASSGQANTGELFF. The CDR3 bases are TGTGCCAGCAGCGGGCAGGCGAACACCGGGGAGCTGTTTTTT. The genes are TRBV9 and TRBJ2-2, with D uncertain. Germline CDR1 and CDR2: SGDLS and YYNGEE. V lost 3 bases, J lost 0 bases, and 6 bases lay in between. The CDR3 contains 14 residues.

This clone turned up a few times. The CDR3 coding sequence is TGCGCCAGCAGCCCGCAACCCTCTAGCGCTCGGGAGACCCAGTACTTC. It translates to CASSPQPSSARETQYF. V usage is TRBV5-1 and J usage is TRBJ2-5; possibly TRBD2 for D (6 bases). The germline V and J ends were trimmed by 4 bases and 5 bases, with 21 bases remaining between them. The CDR3 is 16 amino acids. Germline values: CDR1 SGHRS, CDR2 YFSETQ. Full variable domain (outside the CDR3, taken from reference TRBV5-1 and TRBJ2-5): KAGVTQTPRYLIKTRGQQVTLSCSPISGHRSVSWYQQTPGQGLQFLFEYFSETQRNKGNFPGRFSGRQFSNSRSEMNVSTLELGDSALYLCASSPQPSSARETQYFGPGTRLLVL.

This clone was seen more than once but under ten times. The chain links TRBV18 to TRBJ2-3; D is perhaps TRBD1 (6 bases). This CDR3 spans 15 amino acids. Deletions cut 3 bases from V and 0 bases from J, with 10 bases between. Germline CDR1 reads KGHSH; CDR2 reads LQKENI. The CDR3 loop reads CASSPQRGSTDTQYF. CDR3 DNA: TGTGCCAGCTCACCTCAGAGGGGGAGCACAGATACGCAGTATTTT.

The rearrangement links TRBV9 to TRBJ1-4, with TRBD1 matching over 7 bases. The CDR3 consists of 14 residues. Germline assignment: CDR1 SGDLS and CDR2 YYNGEE. Germline trimming cut 2 bases from V and 5 bases from J; bases unmatched to any gene: 3. CDR3 nucleotide sequence: TGTGCCAGCAGCGTGGGCAGGGGGAATGAAAAACTGTTTTTT. Its protein is CASSVGRGNEKLFF.

Only a few counts were recorded for this clone. The chain couples TRBV28 to TRBJ2-7; possible D gene TRBD1, 6 bases. Looked up from germline, CDR1 is MDHEN and CDR2 is SYDVKM. This CDR3 has 12 amino acids. V was trimmed by 7 bases and J by 5 bases, leaving 12 bases between them. The CDR3 DNA reads TGTGCCAGCACTGAGACAGGTAACGAGCAGTACTTC. Translating gives CASTETGNEQYF.